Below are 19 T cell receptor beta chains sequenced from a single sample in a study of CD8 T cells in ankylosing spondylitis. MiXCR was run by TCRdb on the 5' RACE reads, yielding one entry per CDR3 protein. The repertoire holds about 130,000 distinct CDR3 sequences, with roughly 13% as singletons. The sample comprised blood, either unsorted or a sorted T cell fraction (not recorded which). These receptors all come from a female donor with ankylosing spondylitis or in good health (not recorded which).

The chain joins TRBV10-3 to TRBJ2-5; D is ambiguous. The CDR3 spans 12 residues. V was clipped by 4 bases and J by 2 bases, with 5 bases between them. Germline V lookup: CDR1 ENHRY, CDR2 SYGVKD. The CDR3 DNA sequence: TGTGCCATCAGTGCTGGACAAGAGACCCAGTACTTC. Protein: CAISAGQETQYF.

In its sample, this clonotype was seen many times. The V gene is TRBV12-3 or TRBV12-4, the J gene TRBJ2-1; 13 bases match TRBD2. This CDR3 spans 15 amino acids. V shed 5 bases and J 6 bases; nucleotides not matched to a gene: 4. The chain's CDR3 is CASSPGLAGLNEQFF. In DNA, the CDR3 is TGTGCCAGCAGTCCGGGACTAGCGGGACTCAATGAGCAGTTCTTC.

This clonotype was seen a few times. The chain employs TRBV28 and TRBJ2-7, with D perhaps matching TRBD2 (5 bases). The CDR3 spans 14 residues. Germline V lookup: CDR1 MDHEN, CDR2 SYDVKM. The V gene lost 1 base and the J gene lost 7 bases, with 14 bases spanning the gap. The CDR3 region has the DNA TGTGCCAGCAGTTTATTTCGGGGTGGTTGGGAGCAGTACTTC. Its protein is CASSLFRGGWEQYF.

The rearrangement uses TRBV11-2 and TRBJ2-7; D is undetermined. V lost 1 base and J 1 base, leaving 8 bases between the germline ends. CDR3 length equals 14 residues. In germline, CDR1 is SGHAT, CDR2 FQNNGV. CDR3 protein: CASSLVTASYEQYF. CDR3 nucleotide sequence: TGTGCCAGCAGCTTAGTGACTGCGTCCTACGAGCAGTACTTC.

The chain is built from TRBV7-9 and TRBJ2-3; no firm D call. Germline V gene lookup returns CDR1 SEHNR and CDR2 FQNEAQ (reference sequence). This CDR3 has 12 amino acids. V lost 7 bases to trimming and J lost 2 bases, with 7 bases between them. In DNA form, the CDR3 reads TGTGCCAGCAACTCAGTCACAGATACGCAGTATTTT. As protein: CASNSVTDTQYF. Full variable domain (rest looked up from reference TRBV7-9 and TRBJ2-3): DTGVSQNPRHKITKRGQNVTFRCDPISEHNRLYWYRQTLGQGPEFLTYFQNEAQLEKSRLLSDRFSAERPKGSFSTLEIQRTEQGDSAMYLCASNSVTDTQYFGPGTRLTVL.

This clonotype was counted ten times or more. The CDR3 DNA is TGTGCCAGCAGCTTAGCCACCGGGACTAGCTCCTACGAGCAGTACTTC. This sequence encodes CASSLATGTSSYEQYF. The rearrangement uses TRBV7-9 and TRBJ2-7; 8 bases agree with TRBD2. The CDR3 covers 16 residues. Germline loops: CDR1 SEHNR, CDR2 FQNEAQ (reference sequence). The V segment lost 0 bases and the J segment 0 bases; nucleotides outside the gene matches: 4.

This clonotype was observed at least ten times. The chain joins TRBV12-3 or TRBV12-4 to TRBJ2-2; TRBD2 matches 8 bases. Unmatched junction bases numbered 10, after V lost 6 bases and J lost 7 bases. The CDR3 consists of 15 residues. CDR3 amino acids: CASSPLGTSIGELFF. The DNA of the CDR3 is TGTGCCAGCAGCCCCCTCGGGACTAGTATCGGGGAGCTGTTTTTT.

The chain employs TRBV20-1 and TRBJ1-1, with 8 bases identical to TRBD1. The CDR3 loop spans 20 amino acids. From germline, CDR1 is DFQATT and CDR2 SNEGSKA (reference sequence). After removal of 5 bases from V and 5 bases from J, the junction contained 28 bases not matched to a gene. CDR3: CSAARPSPWTGTRLVTEAFF. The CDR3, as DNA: TGCAGTGCTGCTCGGCCTTCTCCCTGGACAGGGACGCGTTTGGTGACTGAAGCTTTCTTT.

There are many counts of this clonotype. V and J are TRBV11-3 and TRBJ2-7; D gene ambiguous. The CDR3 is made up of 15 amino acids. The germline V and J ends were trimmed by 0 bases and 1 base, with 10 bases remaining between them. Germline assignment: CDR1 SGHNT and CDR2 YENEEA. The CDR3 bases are TGTGCCAGCAGCTTAGATGTGGCTAGTTCCTACGAGCAGTACTTC. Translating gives CASSLDVASSYEQYF.

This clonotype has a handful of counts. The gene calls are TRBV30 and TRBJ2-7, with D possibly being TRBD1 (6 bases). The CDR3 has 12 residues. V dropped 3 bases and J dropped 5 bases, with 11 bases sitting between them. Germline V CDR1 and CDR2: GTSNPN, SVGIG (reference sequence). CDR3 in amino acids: CAWSDRTDEQYF. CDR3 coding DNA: TGTGCCTGGAGCGACAGGACCGACGAGCAGTACTTC.

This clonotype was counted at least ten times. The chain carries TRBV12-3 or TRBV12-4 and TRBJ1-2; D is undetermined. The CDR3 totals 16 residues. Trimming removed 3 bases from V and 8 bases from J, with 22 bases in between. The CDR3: CASSLDGQLGFGGYTF. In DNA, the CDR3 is TGTGCCAGCAGTTTGGACGGGCAGTTGGGTTTCGGAGGCTACACCTTC.

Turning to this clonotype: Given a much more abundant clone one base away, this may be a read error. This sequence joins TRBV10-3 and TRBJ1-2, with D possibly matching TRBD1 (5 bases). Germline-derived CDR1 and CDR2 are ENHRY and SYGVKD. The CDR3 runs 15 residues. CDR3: CATSARQSANYGYTF. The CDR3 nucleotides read TGTGCCACCAGTGCAAGACAGTCCGCTAACTATGGCTACACCTTC.

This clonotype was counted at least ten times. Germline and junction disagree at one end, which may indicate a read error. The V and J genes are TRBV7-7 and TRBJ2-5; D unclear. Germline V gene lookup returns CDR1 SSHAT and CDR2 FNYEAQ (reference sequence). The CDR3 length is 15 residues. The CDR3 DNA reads TGTGCTAGCAGCTTTACCGAAGGGTACCAAGAGACCCAGTACTTC. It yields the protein CASSFTEGYQETQYF.

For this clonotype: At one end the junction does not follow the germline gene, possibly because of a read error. As DNA, the CDR3 is TGCAGTGCTAGTTCGACAGGCTTCGGAAACGCCATATATTTT. Its protein is CSASSTGFGNAIYF. The rearrangement joins TRBV20-1 to TRBJ1-3; maybe TRBD1 (6 bases). Germline V gene data show CDR1 as DFQATT and CDR2 as SNEGSKA (reference sequence). The CDR3 has 14 amino acids.

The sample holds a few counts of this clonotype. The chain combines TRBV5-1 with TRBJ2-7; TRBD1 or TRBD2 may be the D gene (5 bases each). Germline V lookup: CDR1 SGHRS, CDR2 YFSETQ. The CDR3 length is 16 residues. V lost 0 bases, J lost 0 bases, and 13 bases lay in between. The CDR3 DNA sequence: TGCGCCAGCAGCTTGGCCTTCAGGGAGAGCTCCTACGAGCAGTACTTC. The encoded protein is CASSLAFRESSYEQYF.

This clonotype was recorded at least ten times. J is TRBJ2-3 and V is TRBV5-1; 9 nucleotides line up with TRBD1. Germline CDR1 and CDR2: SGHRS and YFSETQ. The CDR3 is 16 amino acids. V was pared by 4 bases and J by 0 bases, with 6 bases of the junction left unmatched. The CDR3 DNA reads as TGCGCCAGCAGCACTGGGGACAGGGCTAGCACAGATACGCAGTATTTT. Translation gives CASSTGDRASTDTQYF.

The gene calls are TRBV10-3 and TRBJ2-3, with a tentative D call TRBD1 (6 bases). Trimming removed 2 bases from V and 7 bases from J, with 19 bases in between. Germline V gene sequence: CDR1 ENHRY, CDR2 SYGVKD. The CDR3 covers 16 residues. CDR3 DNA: TGTGCCATCAGTGAGCCGATAGTTGGTGGGACACATACGCAGTATTTT. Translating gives CAISEPIVGGTHTQYF.

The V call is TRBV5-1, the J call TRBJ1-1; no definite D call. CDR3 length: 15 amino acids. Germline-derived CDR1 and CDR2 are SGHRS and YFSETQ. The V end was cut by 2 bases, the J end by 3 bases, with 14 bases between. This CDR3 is CASSLISGGDTEAFF. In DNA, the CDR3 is TGCGCCAGCAGCTTAATATCCGGCGGGGACACTGAAGCTTTCTTT.

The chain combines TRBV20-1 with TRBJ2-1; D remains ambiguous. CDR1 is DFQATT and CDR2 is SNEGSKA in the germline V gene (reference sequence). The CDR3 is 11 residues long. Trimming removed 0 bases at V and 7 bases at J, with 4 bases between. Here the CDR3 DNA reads TGCAGTGCTAGAGAAGGGAATGAGCAGTTCTTC. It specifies CSAREGNEQFF.